This T cell receptor beta chain was sequenced for a study of regulatory T cells in long-lasting Graves disease. Study-wide background: More than 5 years of antithyroid drugs with positive TSH receptor antibodies defined persistent Graves' disease.

Indicated time point: persistent/refractory GD, antithyroid drugs over 5 years with positive TRAb. Construction of the TCR library relied on RNA isolated from PBMCs. American Thyroid Association guidelines served as the basis for diagnosing Graves' disease. The V gene's germline CDR1 is WSHSY and CDR2 SAAADI. This CDR3 has 17 residues. V gave up 6 bases and J gave up 6 bases; unmatched junction bases: 14. Study-wide findings and caveats: Persistent cases of Graves' showed reduced TCR diversity relative to newly diagnosed patients. What was studied was peripheral blood only, and not thyroid tissue.

Through Arm-PCR of CDR3 regions and iRepertoire HTBI primers, TCR beta libraries were built. Each CDR3 protein is one row after TCRdb ran MiXCR on the multiplex PCR reads. The sample lists hundreds of thousands of distinct CDR3 sequences, 25% to 30% occurring once. A few counts support this clonotype. The antigen is not known. Sequences were derived from peripheral blood mononuclear cells (PBMCs), sampled when the disease was refractory, from a patient treated with antithyroid drugs. The J gene is TRBJ2-7, the V gene TRBV10-2, with 13 bases aligning to TRBD2. This TCR was recovered from a female donor with Graves disease. CDR3 protein: CASRLRTSGSKFSEQYF. The DNA of the CDR3 is TGCGCCAGCAGACTTCGGACTAGCGGGAGTAAGTTCTCCGAGCAGTACTTC.